This paragraph covers one T cell receptor beta chain sequence. Each CDR3 protein gets one entry after TCRdb re-called the 5' RACE reads with MiXCR. The data hold about 60,000 distinct CDR3 sequences, with 8.5% to 10% observed a single time. This sample was included in a study of early T cells in non-severe SARS-CoV-2 infection. In the study overall: The sequenced material was bulk RNA from unsorted whole blood, and its chains were unpaired.

V lost 4 bases and J lost 3, with 10 bases in between. Germline CDR1 reads LGHDT; CDR2 reads YNNKEL (reference sequence). This CDR3 has 13 residues. The sequence derives from an adult who was a healthcare worker with PCR-confirmed SARS-CoV-2 infection or an uninfected control (not recorded which). Sequenced input: whole blood. The genes are TRBV3-1 and TRBJ2-7; D is unresolved. The DNA for the CDR3 is TGTGCCAGCAGCCGGGATCGCCTCTACGAGCAGTACTTC. This encodes CASSRDRLYEQYF.